Below, 14 T cell receptor beta chains from the same sample are listed, as sequenced in a study of blood T cells in healthy people across ages. Sample-barcoded 5' priming and a J-beta primer mix drove a second PCR of roughly 7 to 11 cycles. TCRdb itself ran the 5' RACE reads through MiXCR, one entry per CDR3 protein. This table has 600,000 to 900,000 distinct CDR3 sequences, 20% to 30% appearing once. This sample also belongs to another study, concerning T cells of mothers and their children.

Sequencing was carried out using blood. The receptors come from a boy younger than 18 in good health.

In this sample, this clonotype turned up a few times. The V gene is TRBV23-1, the J gene TRBJ2-7, with 8 bases that match TRBD1. TRBV23-1 counts as an open reading frame of uncertain function. J lost 0 bases, V lost 0 bases, and 4 bases had no gene match. The CDR3 is made up of 16 amino acids. CDR3 DNA sequence: TGCGCCAGCAGTCAATCGGGGGACAGGAGCTCCTACGAGCAGTACTTC. This codes for CASSQSGDRSSYEQYF.

The sample holds a few counts of this clonotype. The chain is built from TRBV7-3 and TRBJ2-5; no definite D call. The CDR3 spans 13 residues. Germline CDR1 and CDR2: SGHTA and FQGTGA. The germline V and J ends were trimmed by 2 bases and 7 bases, with 11 bases remaining between them. The CDR3 DNA reads TGTGCCAGCAGCTTAGGAGCGATAGGGACCCAGTACTTC. This gives the protein CASSLGAIGTQYF.

This clonotype was found a few times. This chain uses TRBV12-3 or TRBV12-4 with TRBJ1-2; TRBD1 matches at 8 bases. The CDR3 is 14 residues long. With 1 base clipped from V and 6 bases from J, the junction kept 4 bases outside the gene matches. This CDR3 is CASSLGKTGDGYTF. CDR3 nucleotide sequence: TGTGCCAGCAGTTTAGGGAAGACAGGGGATGGCTACACCTTC.

The CDR3: CSARVDTQYF. CDR3 DNA sequence: TGCAGTGCTAGAGTAGATACGCAGTATTTT. V and J are TRBV20-1 and TRBJ2-3; D uncertain. This CDR3 region has 10 residues. Germline V lookup: CDR1 DFQATT, CDR2 SNEGSKA (reference sequence). V lost 1 base and J lost 5, with 1 base in between.

The V and J genes are TRBV7-9 and TRBJ1-6; D is ambiguous. This CDR3 has 14 amino acids. The V end was cut by 2 bases, the J end by 9 bases, with 11 bases between. Germline loops: CDR1 SEHNR, CDR2 FQNEAQ (reference sequence). CDR3 DNA: TGTGCCAGCAGCTTACTCGGCGCGGCTTCACCCCTCCACTTT. Its translation: CASSLLGAASPLHF.

On this clonotype itself: The conserved final phenylalanine or tryptophan is absent from the CDR3, which likely points to a read error. V usage is TRBV27 and J usage is TRBJ2-2; D is ambiguous. From germline, CDR1 is MNHEY and CDR2 SMNVEV (reference sequence). The CDR3 has 13 amino acids. Between the trimmed V and J ends, which lost 1 base and 8 bases, there was a span of 8 bases. CDR3 sequence (DNA): TGTGCCAGCAGTTTATACGGGCCGGGGGAGCTGTTTTCT. It translates to CASSLYGPGELFS.

This clonotype was picked up a small number of times. V and J are TRBV6-1 and TRBJ2-7, with D possibly matching TRBD1 (5 bases). V was shortened by 1 base and J by 5 bases, with 6 bases between the two germline ends. This CDR3 is built from 12 residues. From germline, CDR1 is MNHNS and CDR2 SASEGT. The CDR3 region is CASSEGGHEQYF. CDR3 DNA sequence: TGTGCCAGCAGTGAAGGGGGCCACGAGCAGTACTTC.

CDR3 DNA sequence: TGTGCCAGCAGTTATCGCTCTGGAACCCCCTACGAGCAGTACTTC. This translates into CASSYRSGTPYEQYF. The chain joins TRBV6-6 to TRBJ2-7; D gene uncertain. V dropped 3 bases and J dropped 2 bases, with 14 bases sitting between them. The CDR3 is made up of 15 amino acids. Germline values: CDR1 MNHNY, CDR2 SVGAGI (reference sequence).

The table lists this clonotype with a few counts. CDR3 region: CASSLGTDGYTF. CDR3 DNA sequence: TGCGCCAGCAGCCTCGGGACAGATGGCTACACCTTC. The chain combines TRBV5-1 with TRBJ1-2; 7 bases fit TRBD1. CDR3 length: 12 residues. Trimming cost V 4 bases and J 6 bases; bases outside gene matches: 3. Germline CDR1 SGHRS, CDR2 YFSETQ.

This clonotype was seen only a few times. The V and J genes are TRBV4-2 and TRBJ1-1; weak D call: TRBD1 (5 bases). The CDR3 is made up of 17 amino acids. CDR1 LGHNA and CDR2 YNFKEQ come from the germline V gene. V shed 0 bases and J shed 0 bases, with 14 bases lying between them. The CDR3, as DNA: TGTGCCAGCAGCCAAGATGCGGCAGGGTATTTGAACACTGAAGCTTTCTTT. Its translation: CASSQDAAGYLNTEAFF.

A few counts support this clonotype. The chain uses TRBV6-6 and TRBJ2-5; TRBD1 is a possible D gene (6 bases). Matching the DNA end better, TRBJ2-7 makes the J call doubtful. CDR3 size: 14 residues. CDR1 is MNHNY and CDR2 is SVGAGI in the germline V gene (reference sequence). The CDR3 coding sequence is TGTGCCAGCAGTTGGATTACAGGGCCCTACGAGCAGTACTTC. Its translation: CASSWITGPYEQYF.

The chain couples TRBV7-3 to TRBJ1-1; 10 bases match TRBD1. CDR3 length: 16 residues. Germline loops: CDR1 SGHTA, CDR2 FQGTGA. The J segment lost 4 bases and the V segment lost 2 bases, leaving 7 bases of the junction unmatched. CDR3 in DNA: TGTGCCAGCAGCTTACAGACAGGGGGCATTGGCACTGAAGCTTTCTTT. Translating it yields CASSLQTGGIGTEAFF.

A note on this clonotype: This sequence may be a read error, since a much larger clone differs from it by one base. This chain links TRBV5-1 with TRBJ2-3; TRBD1 matches 9 bases. CDR3 size: 15 residues. Germline V CDR1 and CDR2: SGHRS, YFSETQ. The CDR3 spells CASSLEGQGADTRYF. CDR3 DNA sequence: TGCGCCAGCAGCTTGGAGGGACAGGGTGCAGATACGCGGTATTTT.

There are a few counts of this clonotype. The rearrangement uses TRBV28 and TRBJ1-6; 7 nucleotides align to TRBD1. V shed 5 bases, J shed 4 bases, and the junction held 8 bases outside the gene matches. This CDR3 contains 16 residues. Germline V lookup: CDR1 MDHEN, CDR2 SYDVKM. CDR3 loop: CASSNPPGQYNSPLHF. Here the CDR3 DNA reads TGTGCCAGCAGTAACCCCCCGGGACAGTATAATTCACCCCTCCACTTT.